This T cell receptor (beta chain) is from a study of untreated major depressive disorder. Study-wide points: Depressed patients' CD4+ T cells carried increased TRBV05-01 (Vbeta 5.1) usage versus control CD4+ T cells.

In regard to this clone: Antigen specificity is unknown.

TCRdb keeps only in-frame clones here, not all; method: immunoSEQ multiplex PCR. Among around 13,000 clones listed, 90% to 95% were seen once. Excluded: major illness, comorbidity, regular medication, drug use, over 100 g alcohol weekly. The CDR3 has 14 amino acids. V lost 4 bases and J lost 3, with 13 bases in between. Germline values: CDR1 MNHNY, CDR2 SVGAGI (reference sequence). The V call is TRBV6-6, the J call TRBJ2-7; D gene unclear. Material: CD4+ T cells from PBMCs. The clonotype originates from a woman aged 25 to 39 with major depressive disorder. CDR3 protein: CASSSGNSYYEQYF. The DNA for the CDR3 is TGTGCCAGCAGTTCCGGTAACTCCTACTACGAGCAGTACTTC.